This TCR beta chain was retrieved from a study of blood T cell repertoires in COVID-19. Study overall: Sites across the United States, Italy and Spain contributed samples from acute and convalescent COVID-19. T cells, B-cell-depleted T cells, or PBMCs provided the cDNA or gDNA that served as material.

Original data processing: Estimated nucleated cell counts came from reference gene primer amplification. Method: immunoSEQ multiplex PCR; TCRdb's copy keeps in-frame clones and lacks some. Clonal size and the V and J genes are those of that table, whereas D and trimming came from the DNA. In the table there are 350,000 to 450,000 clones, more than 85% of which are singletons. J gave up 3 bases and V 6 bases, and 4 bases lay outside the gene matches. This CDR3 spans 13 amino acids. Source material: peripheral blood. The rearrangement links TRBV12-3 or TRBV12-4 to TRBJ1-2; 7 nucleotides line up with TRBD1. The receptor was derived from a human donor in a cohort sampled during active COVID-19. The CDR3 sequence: CASSRDRDYGYTF. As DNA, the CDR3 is TGTGCCAGCAGCCGGGACAGAGACTATGGCTACACCTTC.